This T cell receptor beta chain is from a study of cytotoxic CD8 clonotypes in ibrutinib-treated CLL. The V end lost 6 bases, the J end lost 2 bases, and 10 bases lay between the germline ends. CDR3 length: 13 amino acids. In germline, CDR1 is ENHRY, CDR2 SYGVKD. Produced via immunoSEQ multiplex PCR; TCRdb's table is partial and in-frame only. The data contain about 200,000 clones, about 72% of them singletons. This specimen was PBMCs, taken after 24 months of ibrutinib treatment. This TCR derives from a human donor with chronic lymphocytic leukemia. V gene TRBV10-3 combines with J gene TRBJ2-5; no definite D call. The CDR3 DNA is TGTGCCATCAGCCAGAACCTACAAGAGACCCAGTACTTC. Translation: CAISQNLQETQYF.